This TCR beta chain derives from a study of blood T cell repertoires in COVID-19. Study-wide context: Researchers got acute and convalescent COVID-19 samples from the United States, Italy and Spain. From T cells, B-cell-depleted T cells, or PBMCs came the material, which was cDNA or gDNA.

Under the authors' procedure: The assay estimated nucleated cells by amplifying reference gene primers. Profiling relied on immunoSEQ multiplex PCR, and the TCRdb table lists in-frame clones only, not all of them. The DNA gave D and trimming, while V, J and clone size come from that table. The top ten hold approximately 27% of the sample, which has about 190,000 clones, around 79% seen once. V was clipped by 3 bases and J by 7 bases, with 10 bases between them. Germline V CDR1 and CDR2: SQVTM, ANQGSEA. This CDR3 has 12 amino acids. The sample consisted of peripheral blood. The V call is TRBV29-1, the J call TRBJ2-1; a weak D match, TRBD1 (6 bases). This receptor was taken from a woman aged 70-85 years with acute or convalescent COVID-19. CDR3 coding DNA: TGCAGCGTTGAGGTTCAGGGGAATGAGCAGTTCTTC. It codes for CSVEVQGNEQFF.